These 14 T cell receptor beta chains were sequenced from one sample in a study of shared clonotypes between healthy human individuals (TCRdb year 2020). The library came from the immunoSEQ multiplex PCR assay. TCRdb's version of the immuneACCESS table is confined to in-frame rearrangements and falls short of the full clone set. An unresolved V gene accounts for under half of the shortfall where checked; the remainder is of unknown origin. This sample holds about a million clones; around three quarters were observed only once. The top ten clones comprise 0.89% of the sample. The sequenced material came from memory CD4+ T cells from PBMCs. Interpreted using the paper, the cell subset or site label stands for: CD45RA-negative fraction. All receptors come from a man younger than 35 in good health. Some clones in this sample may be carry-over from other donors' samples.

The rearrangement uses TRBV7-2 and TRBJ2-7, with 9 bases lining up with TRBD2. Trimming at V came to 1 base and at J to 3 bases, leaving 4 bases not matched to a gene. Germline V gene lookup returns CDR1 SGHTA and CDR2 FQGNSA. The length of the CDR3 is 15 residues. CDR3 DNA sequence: TGTGCCAGCAGCTTAGAGCTAGCGGGAAGCTACGAGCAGTACTTC. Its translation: CASSLELAGSYEQYF.

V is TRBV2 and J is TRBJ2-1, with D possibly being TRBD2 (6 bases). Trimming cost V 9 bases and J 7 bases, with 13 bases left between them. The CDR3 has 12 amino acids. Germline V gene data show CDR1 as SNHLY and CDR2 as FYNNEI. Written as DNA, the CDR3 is TGTGCCAGGTCTAGCGTTGGGAATGAGCAGTTCTTC. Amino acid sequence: CARSSVGNEQFF.

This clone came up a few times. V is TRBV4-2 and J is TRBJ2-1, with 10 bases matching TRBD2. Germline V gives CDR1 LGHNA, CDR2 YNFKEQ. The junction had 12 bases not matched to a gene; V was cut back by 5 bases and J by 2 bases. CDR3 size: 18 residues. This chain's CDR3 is CASSRVSGRKGTYNEQFF. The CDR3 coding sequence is TGTGCCAGCAGCAGAGTTAGCGGGAGGAAGGGCACCTACAATGAGCAGTTCTTC.

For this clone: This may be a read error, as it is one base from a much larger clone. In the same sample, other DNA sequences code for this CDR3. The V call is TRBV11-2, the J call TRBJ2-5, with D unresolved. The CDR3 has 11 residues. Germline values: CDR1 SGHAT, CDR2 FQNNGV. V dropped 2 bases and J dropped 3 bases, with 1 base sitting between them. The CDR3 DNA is TGTGCCAGCAGCTTAAAAGAGACCCAGTACTTC. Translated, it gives CASSLKETQYF.

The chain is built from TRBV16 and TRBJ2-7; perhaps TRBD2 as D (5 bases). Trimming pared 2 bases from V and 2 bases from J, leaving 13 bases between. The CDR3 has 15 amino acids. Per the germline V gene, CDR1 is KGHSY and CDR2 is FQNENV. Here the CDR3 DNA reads TGTGCCAGCAGCCAAGTAACTAGTGGGGCCTACGAGCAGTACTTC. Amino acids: CASSQVTSGAYEQYF.

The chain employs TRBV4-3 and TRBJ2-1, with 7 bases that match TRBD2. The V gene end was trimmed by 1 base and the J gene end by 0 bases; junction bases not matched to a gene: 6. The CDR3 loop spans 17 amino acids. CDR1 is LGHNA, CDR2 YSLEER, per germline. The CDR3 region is CASSQAGKRGSYNEQFF. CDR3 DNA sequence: TGCGCCAGCAGCCAAGCGGGGAAGCGGGGCTCCTACAATGAGCAGTTCTTC.

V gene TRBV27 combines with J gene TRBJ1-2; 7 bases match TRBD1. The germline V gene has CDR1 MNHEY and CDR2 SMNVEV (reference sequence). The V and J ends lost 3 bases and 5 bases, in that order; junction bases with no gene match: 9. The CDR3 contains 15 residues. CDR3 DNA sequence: TGTGCCAGCAGTTTGGGAGGGGGCCTAATTTATGGCTACACCTTC. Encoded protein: CASSLGGGLIYGYTF.

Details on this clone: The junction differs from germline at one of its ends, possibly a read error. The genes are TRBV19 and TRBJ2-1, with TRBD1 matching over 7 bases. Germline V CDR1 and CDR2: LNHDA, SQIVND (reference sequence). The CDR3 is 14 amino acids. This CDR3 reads CASSIGDRAPRRVF. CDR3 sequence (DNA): TGTGCCAGTAGTATTGGGGACAGAGCTCCCCGACGGGTCTTC.

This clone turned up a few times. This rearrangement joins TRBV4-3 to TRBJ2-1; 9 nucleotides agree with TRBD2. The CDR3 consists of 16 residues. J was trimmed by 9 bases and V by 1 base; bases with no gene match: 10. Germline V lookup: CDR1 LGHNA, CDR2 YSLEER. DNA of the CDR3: TGCGCCAGCAGCCAAGGTCTAGCGGGAATAGAGGGTGAGCAGTTCTTC. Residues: CASSQGLAGIEGEQFF.

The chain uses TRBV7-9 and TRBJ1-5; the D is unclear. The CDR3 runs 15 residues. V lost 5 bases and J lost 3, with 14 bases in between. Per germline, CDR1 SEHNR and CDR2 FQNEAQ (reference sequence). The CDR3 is CASSPAGSINQPQHF. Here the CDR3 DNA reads TGTGCCAGCAGCCCCGCGGGGAGTATCAATCAGCCCCAGCATTTT.

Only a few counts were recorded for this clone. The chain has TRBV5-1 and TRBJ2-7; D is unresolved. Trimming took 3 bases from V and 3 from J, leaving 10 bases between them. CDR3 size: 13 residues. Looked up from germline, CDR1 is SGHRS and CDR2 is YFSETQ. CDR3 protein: CASSSMGNYEQYF. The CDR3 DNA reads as TGCGCCAGCAGCTCAATGGGGAACTACGAGCAGTACTTC. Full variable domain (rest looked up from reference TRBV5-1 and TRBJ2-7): KAGVTQTPRYLIKTRGQQVTLSCSPISGHRSVSWYQQTPGQGLQFLFEYFSETQRNKGNFPGRFSGRQFSNSRSEMNVSTLELGDSALYLCASSSMGNYEQYFGPGTRLTVT.

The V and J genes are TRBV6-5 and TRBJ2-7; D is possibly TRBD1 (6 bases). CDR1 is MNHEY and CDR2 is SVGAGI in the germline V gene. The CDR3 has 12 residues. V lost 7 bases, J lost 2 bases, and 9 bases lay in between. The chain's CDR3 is CASMSGAYEQYF. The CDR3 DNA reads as TGTGCCAGCATGTCAGGGGCCTACGAGCAGTACTTC.

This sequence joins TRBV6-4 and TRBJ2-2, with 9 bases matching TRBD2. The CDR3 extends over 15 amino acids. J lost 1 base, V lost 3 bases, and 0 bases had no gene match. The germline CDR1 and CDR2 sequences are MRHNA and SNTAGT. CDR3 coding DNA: TGTGCCAGCAGTGAGACTAGCGGGAACACCGGGGAGCTGTTTTTT. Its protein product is CASSETSGNTGELFF.

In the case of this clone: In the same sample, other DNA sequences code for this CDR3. The CDR3 region has the DNA TGTGCCAGCAGTTACTCGAGGAACACCGGGGAGCTGTTTTTT. Its protein product is CASSYSRNTGELFF. The rearrangement uses TRBV6-5 and TRBJ2-2; D is unclear. This CDR3 has 14 amino acids. V was clipped by 0 bases and J by 1 base, with 3 bases between them. Germline CDR1 reads MNHEY; CDR2 reads SVGAGI.